The sequence of this T cell receptor (beta chain) was determined in a study of T cell changes during pregnancy in multiple sclerosis. Profiled with immunoSEQ multiplex PCR; TCRdb holds only in-frame clones, not every one. The table lists about 68,000 clones, about nine tenths of them singletons. The count of this clone is one. Sequencing was performed on peripheral blood, taken in the third trimester of pregnancy. The clonotype originates from a female donor with multiple sclerosis, enrolled in a pregnancy study.

The CDR3 sequence: CASGDTDLGQGATSGYNEQFF. The CDR3 DNA reads as TGTGCTAGTGGCGACACCGACCTGGGACAGGGGGCAACTAGCGGTTACAATGAGCAGTTCTTC. The V call is TRBV12-5, the J call TRBJ2-1; 12 bases are a match to TRBD1. The junction had 22 bases not matched to a gene; V was cut back by 6 bases and J by 4 bases. Germline loops: CDR1 LGHNT, CDR2 FRNRAP. The CDR3 extends over 21 amino acids.